Presented here are 9 T cell receptor beta chains from one specimen sequenced in a study of blood T cell repertoires in COVID-19. The repertoire was sequenced with immunoSEQ multiplex PCR; TCRdb's copy has only in-frame clones and lacks some. The sample has about 120,000 clones; more than 70% are singletons. The sample taken for sequencing was peripheral blood. These receptor sequences come from a human donor in a cohort sampled during active COVID-19.

The chain carries TRBV6-2 or TRBV6-3 and TRBJ2-1; TRBD2 matches at 10 bases. Germline CDR1 MNHEY, CDR2 SVGEGT. V lost 6 bases to trimming and J lost 5 bases; unmatched junction nucleotides: 13. The length of the CDR3 is 17 residues. CDR3 coding DNA: TGTGCCAGCAGCCCCGAGGCTAGCGGGAGTTCTGACAATGAGCAGTTCTTC. This codes for CASSPEASGSSDNEQFF.

The V call is TRBV3-1 (or the pseudogene TRBV3-2), the J call TRBJ2-7, with D perhaps TRBD1 (5 bases). Per germline, CDR1 LGHDT and CDR2 YNNKEL (reference sequence). This CDR3 is built from 14 residues. With 0 bases removed from V and 0 bases from J, the gap between germline ends came to 6 bases. The CDR3 bases are TGTGCCAGCAGCCAAGACAGGGCCTCCTACGAGCAGTACTTC. It specifies CASSQDRASYEQYF.

V is TRBV9 and J is TRBJ1-3; tentative D call: TRBD1 (5 bases). Trimming took off 4 bases at V and 8 bases at J, with 13 bases between the two ends. This CDR3 has 13 amino acids. Germline-derived CDR1 and CDR2 are SGDLS and YYNGEE. CDR3 sequence reads: CASSSGQGDTIYF. DNA of the CDR3: TGTGCCAGCAGCTCAGGGCAAGGCGACACCATATATTTT.

The chain combines TRBV6-6 with TRBJ1-4, with 8 bases identical to TRBD1. This CDR3 has 15 amino acids. The ends lost 7 bases at V and 3 bases at J; junction bases unmatched: 7. The germline V gene encodes CDR1 MNHNY and CDR2 SVGAGI (reference sequence). CDR3 coding DNA: TGTGCCAGCACTCCTTACAGGGGGTCTAATGAAAAACTGTTTTTT. Translation: CASTPYRGSNEKLFF.

The chain's CDR3 is CASRLDTEAFF. The CDR3 DNA is TGCGCCAGCAGACTAGACACTGAAGCTTTCTTT. The V call is TRBV4-1, the J call TRBJ1-1; D is unresolved. Germline assignment: CDR1 MGHRA and CDR2 YSYEKL. The V gene lost 6 bases and the J gene lost 3 bases, with 5 bases spanning the gap. The CDR3 is 11 residues long.

In its sample, this clone was seen once. This chain links TRBV7-9 with TRBJ1-1; 8 nucleotides match TRBD1. The V gene end was trimmed by 5 bases and the J gene end by 6 bases; junction bases not matched to a gene: 8. This CDR3 comprises 14 residues. The germline V gene encodes CDR1 SEHNR and CDR2 FQNEAQ (reference sequence). CDR3 region: CASSKDRVGAEAFF. CDR3 DNA: TGTGCCAGCAGCAAGGACAGGGTTGGCGCTGAAGCTTTCTTT.

The V gene is TRBV27, the J gene TRBJ2-3; D is perhaps TRBD1 (6 bases). CDR3 length equals 17 residues. Looked up from germline, CDR1 is MNHEY and CDR2 is SMNVEV (reference sequence). V lost 2 bases to trimming and J lost 5 bases, with 20 bases between them. The CDR3 spells CASSLRPPGAHVDTQYF. CDR3 coding DNA: TGTGCCAGCAGTTTACGGCCGCCAGGGGCCCACGTAGATACGCAGTATTTT.

This clone was counted once. The chain employs TRBV2 and TRBJ1-3, with D unclear. Germline V CDR1 and CDR2: SNHLY, FYNNEI. With 2 bases removed from V and 4 bases from J, the gap between germline ends came to 9 bases. There are 14 residues in the CDR3. This CDR3 is CASSELNPGNTIYF. The CDR3 DNA reads as TGTGCCAGCAGTGAATTAAATCCGGGAAACACCATATATTTT.

Turning to this clone: The junction shows a germline mismatch at one end, possibly a read error. Other DNA sequences of this sample code for an identical CDR3. V and J are TRBV19 and TRBJ2-7, with TRBD1 matching 8 bases. CDR3 length equals 14 residues. The germline gives CDR1 LNHDA, CDR2 SQIVND (reference sequence). In nucleotides, the CDR3 is TGTGCCACCTCAGCCGGGACAGGTACCTATGAGCAGTACTTC. Protein sequence: CATSAGTGTYEQYF.